The clone carrying this TCR beta chain was found once. Generated by immunoSEQ multiplex PCR, the TCRdb table keeps only in-frame clones and is missing some. The sample lists around 99,000 clones; roughly nine tenths were seen once. The data originate from a study of T cell responses to AZD1222 COVID-19 vaccine. The CDR3 has 15 amino acids. The V and J ends lost 4 bases and 5 bases, in that order; junction bases with no gene match: 10. Germline assignment: CDR1 SGDLS and CDR2 YYNGEE. The source of this sequence is an adult in good health. Sequencing was performed on peripheral blood, taken on day 0 of AZD1222 vaccination. This chain joins TRBV9 and TRBJ2-5; 8 bases line up with TRBD2. This CDR3 is CASSPRGTGGETQYF. The CDR3, as DNA: TGTGCCAGCAGCCCAAGAGGGACGGGAGGGGAGACCCAGTACTTC.